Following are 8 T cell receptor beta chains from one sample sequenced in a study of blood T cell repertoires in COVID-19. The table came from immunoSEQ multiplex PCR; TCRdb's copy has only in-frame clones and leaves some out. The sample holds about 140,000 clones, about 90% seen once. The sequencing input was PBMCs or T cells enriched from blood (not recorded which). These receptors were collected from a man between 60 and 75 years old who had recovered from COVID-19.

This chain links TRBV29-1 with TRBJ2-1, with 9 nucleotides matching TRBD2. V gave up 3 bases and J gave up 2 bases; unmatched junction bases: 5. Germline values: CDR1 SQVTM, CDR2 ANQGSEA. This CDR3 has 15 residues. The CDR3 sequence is CSVDRTSAAYNEQFF. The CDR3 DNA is TGCAGCGTTGATAGGACTAGCGCCGCCTACAATGAGCAGTTCTTC.

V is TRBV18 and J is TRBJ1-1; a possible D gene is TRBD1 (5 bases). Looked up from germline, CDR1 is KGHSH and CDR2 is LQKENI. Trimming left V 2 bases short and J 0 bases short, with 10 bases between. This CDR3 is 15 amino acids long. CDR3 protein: CASSPGGKVNTEAFF. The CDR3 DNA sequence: TGTGCCAGCTCACCAGGGGGGAAAGTGAACACTGAAGCTTTCTTT. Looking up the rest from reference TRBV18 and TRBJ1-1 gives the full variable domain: NAGVMQNPRHLVRRRGQEARLRCSPMKGHSHVYWYRQLPEEGLKFMVYLQKENIIDESGMPKERFSAEFPKEGPSILRIQQVVRGDSAAYFCASSPGGKVNTEAFFGQGTRLTVV.

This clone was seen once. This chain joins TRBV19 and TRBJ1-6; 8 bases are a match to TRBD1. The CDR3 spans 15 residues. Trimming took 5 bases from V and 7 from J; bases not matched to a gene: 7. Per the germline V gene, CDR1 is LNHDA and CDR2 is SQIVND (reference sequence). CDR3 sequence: CASSPWDRQNSPLHF. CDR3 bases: TGTGCCAGTAGTCCCTGGGACAGGCAGAATTCACCCCTCCACTTT.

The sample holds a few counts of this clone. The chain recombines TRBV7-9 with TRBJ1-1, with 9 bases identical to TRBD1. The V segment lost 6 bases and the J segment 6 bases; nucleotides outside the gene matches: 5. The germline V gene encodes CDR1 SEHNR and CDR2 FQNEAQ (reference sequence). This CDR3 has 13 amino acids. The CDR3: CASRQGAAAEAFF. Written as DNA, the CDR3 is TGTGCCAGCAGACAGGGGGCGGCCGCTGAAGCTTTCTTT.

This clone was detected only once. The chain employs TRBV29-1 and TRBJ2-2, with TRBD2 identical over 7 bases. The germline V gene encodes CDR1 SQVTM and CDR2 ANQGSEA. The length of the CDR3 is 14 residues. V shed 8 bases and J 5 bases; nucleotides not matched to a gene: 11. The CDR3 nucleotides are TGCAGCCCCAATGAGGGGAGGGCAACCGGGGAGCTGTTTTTT. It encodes CSPNEGRATGELFF.

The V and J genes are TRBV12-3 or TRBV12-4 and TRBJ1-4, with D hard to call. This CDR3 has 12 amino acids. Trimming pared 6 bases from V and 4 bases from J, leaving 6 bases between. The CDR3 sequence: CASSHVNEKLFF. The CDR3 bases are TGTGCCAGCAGCCATGTTAATGAAAAACTGTTTTTT.

CDR3 protein: CASSLGQGAYNEQFF. The CDR3 DNA is TGTGCCAGCAGCCTCGGACAGGGGGCTTACAATGAGCAGTTCTTC. The rearrangement links TRBV4-2 to TRBJ2-1, with 11 nucleotides matching TRBD1. The CDR3 is made up of 15 amino acids. Trimming cost V 4 bases and J 4 bases; bases outside gene matches: 3. Germline V gene data show CDR1 as LGHNA and CDR2 as YNFKEQ.

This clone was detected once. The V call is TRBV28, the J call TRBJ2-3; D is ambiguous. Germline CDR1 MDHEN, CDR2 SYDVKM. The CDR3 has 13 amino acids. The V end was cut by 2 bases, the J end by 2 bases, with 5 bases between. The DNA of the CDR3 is TGTGCCAGCAGTTTAAAGCCCACAGATACGCAGTATTTT. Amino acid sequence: CASSLKPTDTQYF. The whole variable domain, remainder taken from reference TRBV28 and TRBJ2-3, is DVKVTQSSRYLVKRTGEKVFLECVQDMDHENMFWYRQDPGLGLRLIYFSYDVKMKEKGDIPEGYSVSREKKERFSLILESASTNQTSMYLCASSLKPTDTQYFGPGTRLTVL.